The entry below gives a single T cell receptor beta chain sequence along with its context. Method: immunoSEQ multiplex PCR; TCRdb's copy keeps in-frame clones and lacks some. This sample carries about 82,000 clones, roughly 94% of them seen once, and the ten largest clones take 4.8%. Between the trimmed V and J ends, which lost 7 bases and 2 bases, there was a span of 11 bases. Germline values: CDR1 MNHEY, CDR2 SMNVEV (reference sequence). The CDR3 has 13 amino acids. This entry belongs to a study of control samples from healthy donors and cancer patients. The sample was blood. The chain is built from TRBV27 and TRBJ1-2; D is perhaps TRBD1 (5 bases). The TCR comes from a woman aged 18-29 years in good health. CDR3 DNA: TGTGCCAGCAAGAACCAGGGCAACTATGGCTACACCTTC. Its protein is CASKNQGNYGYTF.